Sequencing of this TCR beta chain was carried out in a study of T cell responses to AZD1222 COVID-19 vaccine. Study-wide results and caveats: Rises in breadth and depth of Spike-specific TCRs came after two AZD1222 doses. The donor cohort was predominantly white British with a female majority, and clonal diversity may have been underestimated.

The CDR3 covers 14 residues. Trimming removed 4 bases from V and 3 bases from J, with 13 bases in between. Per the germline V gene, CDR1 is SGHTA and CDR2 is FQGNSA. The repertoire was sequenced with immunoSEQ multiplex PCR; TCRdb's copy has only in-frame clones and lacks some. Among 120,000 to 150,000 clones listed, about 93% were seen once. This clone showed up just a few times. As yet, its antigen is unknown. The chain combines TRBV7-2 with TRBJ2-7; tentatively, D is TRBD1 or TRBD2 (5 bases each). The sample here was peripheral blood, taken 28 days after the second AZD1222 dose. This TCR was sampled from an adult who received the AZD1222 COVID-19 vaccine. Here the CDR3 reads CASSSRDGSYEQYF. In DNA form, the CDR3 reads TGTGCCAGCAGCTCCCGGGACGGCAGCTACGAGCAGTACTTC.